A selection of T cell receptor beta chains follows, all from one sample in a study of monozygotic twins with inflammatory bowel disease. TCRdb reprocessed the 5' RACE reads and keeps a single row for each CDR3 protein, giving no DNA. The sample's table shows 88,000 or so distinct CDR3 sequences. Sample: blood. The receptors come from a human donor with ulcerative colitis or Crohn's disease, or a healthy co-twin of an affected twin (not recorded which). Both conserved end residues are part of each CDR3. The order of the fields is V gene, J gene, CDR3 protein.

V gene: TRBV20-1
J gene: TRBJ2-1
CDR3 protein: CTEPPQGAKNEQFF

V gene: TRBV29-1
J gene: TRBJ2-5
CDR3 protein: CSSGSWRETQYF

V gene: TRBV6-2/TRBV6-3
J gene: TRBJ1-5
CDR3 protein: CASSYGGKGQPQHF

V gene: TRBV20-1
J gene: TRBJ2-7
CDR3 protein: CSARGGDYEQYF

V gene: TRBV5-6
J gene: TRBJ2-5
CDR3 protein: CASTSRRGGSETQYF

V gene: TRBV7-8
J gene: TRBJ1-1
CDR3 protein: CASSSPGTGTPEAFF

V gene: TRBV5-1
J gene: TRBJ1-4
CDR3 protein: CASCLDRVNEKLFF

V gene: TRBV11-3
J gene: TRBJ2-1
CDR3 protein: CASSLRGRGSNEQFF

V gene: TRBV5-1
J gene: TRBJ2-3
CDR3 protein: CASSPGLSTDTQYF

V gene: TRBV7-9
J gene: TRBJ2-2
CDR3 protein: CASSPRTGGPGELFF

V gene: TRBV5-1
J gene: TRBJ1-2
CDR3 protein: CASSSGQVLFNYGYTF

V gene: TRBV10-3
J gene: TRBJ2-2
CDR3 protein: CAIPLSGANTGELFF

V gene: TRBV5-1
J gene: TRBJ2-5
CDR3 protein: CASREGTGVETQYF

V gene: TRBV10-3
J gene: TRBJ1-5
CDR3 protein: CATNLGGSNQPQHF

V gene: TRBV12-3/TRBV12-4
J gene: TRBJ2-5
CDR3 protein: CASSLRMEETQYF

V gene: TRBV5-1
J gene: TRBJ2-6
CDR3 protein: CASSLTAVGTGANVLTF

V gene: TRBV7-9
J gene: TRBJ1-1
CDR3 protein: CASSFEQGITEAFF

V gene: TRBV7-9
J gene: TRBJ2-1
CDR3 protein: CASSPPSGGAYDEQFF

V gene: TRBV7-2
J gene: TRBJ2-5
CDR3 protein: CASSADRRWETQYF

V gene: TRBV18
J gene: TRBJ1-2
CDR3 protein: CASSPRQAHGNYGYTF

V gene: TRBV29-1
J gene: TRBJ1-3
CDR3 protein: CSVEDLGQASGNTIYF

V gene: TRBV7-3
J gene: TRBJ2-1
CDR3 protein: CASSPASGVWTEQFF

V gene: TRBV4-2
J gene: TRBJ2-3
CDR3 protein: CASSQELRDTQYF

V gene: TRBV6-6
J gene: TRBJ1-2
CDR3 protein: CASRVTTGEGGYTF

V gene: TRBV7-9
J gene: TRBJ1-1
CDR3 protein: CASSQVPQYTEAFF

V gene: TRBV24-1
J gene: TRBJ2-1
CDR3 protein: CATSAVTGQRENEQFF

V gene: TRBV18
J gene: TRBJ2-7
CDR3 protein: CASSPPGGNSYEQYF

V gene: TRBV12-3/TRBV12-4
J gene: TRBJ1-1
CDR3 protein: CASSRQRTNTEAFF

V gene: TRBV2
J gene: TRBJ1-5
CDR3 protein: CASTSGGQGSQPQHF

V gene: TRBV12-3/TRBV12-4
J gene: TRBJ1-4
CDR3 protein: CASSFLTGMEEKLFF

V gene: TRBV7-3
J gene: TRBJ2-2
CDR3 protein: CASSRNRGSTGELFF

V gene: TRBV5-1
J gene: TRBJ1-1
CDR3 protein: CASSLEGLRTEAFF

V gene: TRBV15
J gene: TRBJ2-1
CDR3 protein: CATSYRRSSYNEQFF

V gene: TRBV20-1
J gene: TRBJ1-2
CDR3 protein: CSASPHGGDYGYTF

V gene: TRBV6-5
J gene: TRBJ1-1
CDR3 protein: CASSSTTYEAFF

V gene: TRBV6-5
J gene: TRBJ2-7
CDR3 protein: CASSYSEGPPYEQYF

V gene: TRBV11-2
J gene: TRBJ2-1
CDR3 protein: CASSSRVWASGGISYNEQFF

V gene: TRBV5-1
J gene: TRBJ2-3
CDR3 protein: CASSFGQGRTTDTQYF

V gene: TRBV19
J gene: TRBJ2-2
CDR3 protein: CASSSLTGTVSSNTGELFF

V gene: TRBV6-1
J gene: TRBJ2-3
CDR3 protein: CASSRGAGTDTQYF

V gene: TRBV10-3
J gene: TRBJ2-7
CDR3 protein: CAISESGTGDEQYF

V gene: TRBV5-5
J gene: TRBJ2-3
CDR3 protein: CASSPRTDTQYF

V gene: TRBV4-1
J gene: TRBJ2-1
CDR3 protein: CASSQDPRGGSHNEQFF

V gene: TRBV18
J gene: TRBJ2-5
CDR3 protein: CASSPGGLQETQYF

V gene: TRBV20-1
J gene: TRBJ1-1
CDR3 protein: CSAWRGDNTEAFF